This record concerns one T cell receptor beta chain sequence. Using immunoSEQ multiplex PCR, the repertoire was profiled, and TCRdb retains in-frame clones only, with some absent. The data show 55,000 to 65,000 clones, roughly 77% seen once. This sample was taken from a study of blood T cell repertoires in COVID-19. Study-level information: From T cells, B-cell-depleted T cells, or PBMCs came the material, which was cDNA or gDNA.

There are 15 residues in the CDR3. The ends lost 0 bases at V and 7 bases at J; junction bases unmatched: 5. From germline, CDR1 is MGHRA and CDR2 YSYEKL. The sequenced material came from peripheral blood. The chain joins TRBV4-1 to TRBJ1-2; 10 bases are shared with TRBD1. This receptor was taken from a man in his 60s with COVID-19, enrolled during active disease. The CDR3 loop is CASSQEMRTGGGYTF. Here the CDR3 DNA reads TGCGCCAGCAGCCAAGAGATGCGGACAGGGGGTGGCTACACCTTC.